The 21 T cell receptor beta chains listed next were all sequenced from one sample in a study of blood T cell repertoires in COVID-19. Data came from immunoSEQ multiplex PCR; TCRdb stores just in-frame clones and leaves some out. The data show roughly 200,000 clones, about 85% seen once. Sequenced: PBMCs or T cells enriched from blood (not recorded which). The source of these receptors is a middle-aged man who had recovered from COVID-19.

This sequence joins TRBV30 and TRBJ2-2, with a weak D call TRBD1 (5 bases). This CDR3 region has 16 residues. The germline V and J ends were trimmed by 1 base and 1 base, with 13 bases remaining between them. The germline CDR1 and CDR2 sequences are GTSNPN and SVGIG (reference sequence). Here the CDR3 reads CAWSEVRQLNTGELFF. The CDR3, as DNA: TGTGCCTGGAGTGAAGTTAGACAGCTGAACACCGGGGAGCTGTTTTTT.

The sample holds a few counts of this clone. This chain connects TRBV13 to TRBJ1-2, with 7 bases fitting TRBD1. CDR3 length: 15 residues. The V and J ends lost 5 bases and 0 bases, in that order; junction bases with no gene match: 6. From germline, CDR1 is PRHDT and CDR2 FYEKMQ (reference sequence). CDR3 in amino acids: CASSQGTATNYGYTF. CDR3 nucleotides: TGTGCCAGCAGCCAGGGGACAGCGACTAACTATGGCTACACCTTC.

The CDR3 coding sequence is TGTGCCAGCAGTCAACCGGGACAGCGGGAGACCCAGTACTTC. It is translated as CASSQPGQRETQYF. The rearrangement joins TRBV28 to TRBJ2-5; 7 bases are shared with TRBD1. The V and J ends lost 5 bases and 5 bases, in that order; junction bases with no gene match: 8. Germline values: CDR1 MDHEN, CDR2 SYDVKM. CDR3 length: 14 residues.

The chain links TRBV6-5 to TRBJ2-1; weak D call: TRBD2 (5 bases). The V end was cut by 3 bases, the J end by 8 bases, with 17 bases between. Germline CDR1 reads MNHEY; CDR2 reads SVGAGI. CDR3 length: 15 residues. The CDR3 loop reads CASSYQPGRPHEQFF. The DNA for the CDR3 is TGTGCCAGCAGTTATCAACCGGGAAGGCCCCATGAGCAGTTCTTC.

This clone was detected only once. The V and J genes are TRBV6-5 and TRBJ1-1, with D perhaps matching TRBD1 (5 bases). The CDR3 consists of 15 residues. CDR1 MNHEY and CDR2 SVGAGI come from the germline V gene. Trimming took off 5 bases at V and 1 base at J, with 14 bases between the two ends. The CDR3: CASSPRGRANTEAFF. The CDR3 DNA follows: TGTGCCAGCAGTCCCCGAGGCAGGGCGAACACTGAAGCTTTCTTT.

The chain carries TRBV29-1 and TRBJ1-4; 9 bases agree with TRBD1. CDR1 is SQVTM and CDR2 is ANQGSEA in the germline V gene. Germline trimming cut 4 bases from V and 8 bases from J; bases unmatched to any gene: 8. The CDR3 extends over 14 amino acids. The CDR3 sequence is CSVARDRVGEKLFF. The CDR3 DNA sequence: TGCAGCGTTGCGCGGGACAGGGTTGGGGAAAAACTGTTTTTT.

The chain carries TRBV30 and TRBJ1-6, with TRBD1 identical over 7 bases. CDR3 size: 14 residues. Germline loops: CDR1 GTSNPN, CDR2 SVGIG (reference sequence). V lost 8 bases and J lost 7; bases outside the gene matches: 11. DNA of the CDR3: TGTGCCGGGGACGGGGGACAGAACAATTCACCCCTCCACTTT. This gives the protein CAGDGGQNNSPLHF.

This rearrangement joins TRBV30 to TRBJ2-5, with D possibly TRBD1 on 6 matching bases. V was pared by 4 bases and J by 4 bases, with 10 bases between. Germline values: CDR1 GTSNPN, CDR2 SVGIG (reference sequence). The CDR3 is 12 amino acids. The chain's CDR3 is CAWKGERETQYF. CDR3 bases: TGTGCCTGGAAGGGGGAGAGAGAGACCCAGTACTTC.

This chain connects TRBV5-1 to TRBJ2-7; D uncertain. Trimming cost V 0 bases and J 6 bases, with 7 bases left between them. The germline V gene encodes CDR1 SGHRS and CDR2 YFSETQ. The CDR3 runs 12 residues. CDR3 sequence reads: CASSLGVGEQYF. The CDR3, as DNA: TGCGCCAGCAGCTTGGGAGTCGGCGAGCAGTACTTC. The whole variable domain, remainder taken from reference TRBV5-1 and TRBJ2-7, is KAGVTQTPRYLIKTRGQQVTLSCSPISGHRSVSWYQQTPGQGLQFLFEYFSETQRNKGNFPGRFSGRQFSNSRSEMNVSTLELGDSALYLCASSLGVGEQYFGPGTRLTVT.

The chain carries TRBV7-3 and TRBJ2-2; D perhaps matches TRBD1 (5 bases). The CDR3 is 15 residues long. Trimming stripped 3 bases from V and 3 bases from J, with 11 bases between. Germline CDR1 SGHTA, CDR2 FQGTGA. CDR3 in DNA: TGTGCCAGCAGCTTGGACAAAACATACACCGGGGAGCTGTTTTTT. Protein product: CASSLDKTYTGELFF. The whole variable domain, filled in from reference TRBV7-3 and TRBJ2-2, reads GAGVSQTPSNKVTEKGKYVELRCDPISGHTALYWYRQSLGQGPEFLIYFQGTGAADDSGLPNDRFFAVRPEGSVSTLKIQRTERGDSAVYLCASSLDKTYTGELFFGEGSRLTVL.

The V call is TRBV7-2, the J call TRBJ1-2; the match to TRBD1 covers 7 bases. Germline assignment: CDR1 SGHTA and CDR2 FQGNSA. With 3 bases clipped from V and 7 bases from J, the junction kept 5 bases outside the gene matches. The CDR3 extends over 13 amino acids. As DNA, the CDR3 is TGTGCCAGCAGCTTCCGGGACAGCCGTGGCTACACCTTC. It encodes CASSFRDSRGYTF.

V and J are TRBV7-3 and TRBJ1-2; no clear D. V lost 0 bases and J 3 bases, leaving 8 bases between the germline ends. This CDR3 has 14 residues. The germline V gene has CDR1 SGHTA and CDR2 FQGTGA. CDR3 region: CASSLTRLDYGYTF. The CDR3 DNA reads as TGTGCCAGCAGCTTAACGCGGCTGGACTATGGCTACACCTTC.

The V call is TRBV11-2, the J call TRBJ1-2; 7 positions match TRBD1. Germline V CDR1 and CDR2: SGHAT, FQNNGV. J lost 4 bases, V lost 5 bases, and 13 bases had no gene match. The CDR3 is 16 residues long. CDR3 in DNA: TGTGCCAGCAGCATTGAACGGGACAGCCCGATCTATGGCTACACCTTC. This encodes CASSIERDSPIYGYTF. Full variable domain (rest looked up from reference TRBV11-2 and TRBJ1-2): EAGVAQSPRYKIIEKRQSVAFWCNPISGHATLYWYQQILGQGPKLLIQFQNNGVVDDSQLPKDRFSAERLKGVDSTLKIQPAKLEDSAVYLCASSIERDSPIYGYTFGSGTRLTVV.

Here the CDR3 DNA reads TGTGCCTGGAGTCAACTAGCGCGTAGCACAGATACGCAGTATTTT. Translation gives CAWSQLARSTDTQYF. The V and J genes are TRBV30 and TRBJ2-3; 7 bases are a match to TRBD2. CDR1 is GTSNPN and CDR2 is SVGIG in the germline V gene (reference sequence). V dropped 2 bases and J dropped 0; count of bases not matched to a gene: 5. The CDR3 is made up of 15 amino acids. Combining the CDR3 with reference TRBV30 and TRBJ2-3 gives the whole variable domain SQTIHQWPATLVQPVGSPLSLECTVEGTSNPNLYWYRQAAGRGLQLLFYSVGIGQISSEVPQNLSASRPQDRQFILSSKKLLLSDSGFYLCAWSQLARSTDTQYFGPGTRLTVL.

The chain joins TRBV9 to TRBJ1-1; 8 bases are a match to TRBD1. CDR3 size: 13 residues. V was pared by 3 bases and J by 11 bases, with 9 bases of the junction left unmatched. Germline values: CDR1 SGDLS, CDR2 YYNGEE. The CDR3: CASSGTGSDPAFF. The DNA of the CDR3 is TGTGCCAGCAGCGGGACAGGGAGTGATCCTGCTTTCTTT.

The chain recombines TRBV5-1 with TRBJ1-1; 10 positions agree with TRBD1. V gave up 1 base and J gave up 0 bases; unmatched junction bases: 6. Germline V CDR1 and CDR2: SGHRS, YFSETQ. The CDR3 consists of 17 residues. The CDR3: CASSLYPGQGLNTEAFF. CDR3 bases: TGCGCCAGCAGCTTGTACCCGGGACAGGGGTTGAACACTGAAGCTTTCTTT.

The chain combines TRBV19 with TRBJ2-1; TRBD2 aligns across 7 bases. The CDR3 contains 15 residues. CDR1 is LNHDA, CDR2 SQIVND, per germline (reference sequence). The trim removed 3 bases at V and 9 bases at J, leaving 11 bases unmatched. CDR3 sequence reads: CASSMGLWGGGEQFF. CDR3 in DNA: TGTGCCAGTAGTATGGGACTTTGGGGCGGGGGTGAGCAGTTCTTC.

This clone has only one observation. The chain joins TRBV13 to TRBJ2-3, with TRBD2 as a possible D gene (5 bases). The germline V and J ends were trimmed by 5 bases and 6 bases, with 6 bases remaining between them. The CDR3 is 11 amino acids. Germline CDR1 reads PRHDT; CDR2 reads FYEKMQ (reference sequence). CDR3: CASSTGDTQYF. The CDR3 DNA is TGTGCCAGCAGCACGGGGGATACGCAGTATTTT.

In DNA, the CDR3 is TGTGCCAGCAGCTTTAAAGCGGGATCAGATACGCAGTATTTT. Translation: CASSFKAGSDTQYF. The gene calls are TRBV7-2 and TRBJ2-3; 7 nucleotides align to TRBD2. Germline lookup yields CDR1 SGHTA and CDR2 FQGNSA. V gave up 3 bases and J gave up 4 bases; unmatched junction bases: 4. This CDR3 is 14 amino acids long.

J is TRBJ2-2 and V is TRBV13, with 11 nucleotides matching TRBD2. This CDR3 has 16 residues. Germline loops: CDR1 PRHDT, CDR2 FYEKMQ (reference sequence). V lost 6 bases and J lost 3; bases outside the gene matches: 6. DNA for the CDR3: TGTGCCAGCAGACCTCAGACTAGCGGGGACACCGGGGAGCTGTTTTTT. It specifies CASRPQTSGDTGELFF.

The chain is built from TRBV9 and TRBJ1-2; 8 bases align to TRBD1. Germline trimming cut 3 bases from V and 4 bases from J; bases unmatched to any gene: 11. Germline V gene lookup returns CDR1 SGDLS and CDR2 YYNGEE. The CDR3 totals 16 residues. As DNA, the CDR3 is TGTGCCAGCAGCGATCTTTCCGGGACAGGAGCCTATGGCTACACCTTC. Its translation is CASSDLSGTGAYGYTF.